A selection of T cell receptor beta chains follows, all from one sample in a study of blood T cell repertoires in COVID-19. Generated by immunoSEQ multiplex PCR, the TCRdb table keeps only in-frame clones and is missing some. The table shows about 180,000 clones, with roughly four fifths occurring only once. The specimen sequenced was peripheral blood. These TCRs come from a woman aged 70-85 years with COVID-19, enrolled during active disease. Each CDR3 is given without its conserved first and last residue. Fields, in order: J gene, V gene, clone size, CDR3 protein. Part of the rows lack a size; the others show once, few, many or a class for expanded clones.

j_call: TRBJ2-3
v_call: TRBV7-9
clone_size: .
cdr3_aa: ASTLLDSRTDTQY

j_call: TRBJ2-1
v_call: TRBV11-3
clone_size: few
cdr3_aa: ASSPGLAGWNEQF

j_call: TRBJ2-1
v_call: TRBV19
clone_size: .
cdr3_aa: ASSINPSGRGNEQF

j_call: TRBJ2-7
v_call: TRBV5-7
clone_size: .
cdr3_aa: ASSRAGSGLYEQY

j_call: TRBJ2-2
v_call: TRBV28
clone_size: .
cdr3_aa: ASISTALTNTGELF

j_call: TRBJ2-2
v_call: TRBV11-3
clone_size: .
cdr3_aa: ASSLDLAPGTGELF

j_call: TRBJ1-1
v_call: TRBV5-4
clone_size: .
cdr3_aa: ASSLGDRGPNTEAF

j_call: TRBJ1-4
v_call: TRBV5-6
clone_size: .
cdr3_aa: ASNRPNEKLF

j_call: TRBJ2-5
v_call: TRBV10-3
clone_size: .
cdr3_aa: AISESYRVYETQY

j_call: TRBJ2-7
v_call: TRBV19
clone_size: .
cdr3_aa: ASRSSASGFYEQY

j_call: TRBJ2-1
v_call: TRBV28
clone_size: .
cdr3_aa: ASTGTSGTSSYNEQF

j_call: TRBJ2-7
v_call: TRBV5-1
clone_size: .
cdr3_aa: ASSLGGPSSYEQY

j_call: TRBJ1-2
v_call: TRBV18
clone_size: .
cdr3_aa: ASSQQDSYGYT

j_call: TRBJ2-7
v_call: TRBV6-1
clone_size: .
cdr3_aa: ASSVAGGQTFYEQY